This T cell receptor (beta chain) was observed in a study of early T cells in non-severe SARS-CoV-2 infection. Researchers attached unique molecular identifiers to individual cDNA molecules. TCRdb reprocessed the 5' RACE reads via MiXCR and lists one record per CDR3 protein. The repertoire holds tens of thousands of distinct CDR3 sequences, with about 5.2% as singletons. Germline trimming cut 0 bases from V and 3 bases from J; bases unmatched to any gene: 8. The CDR3 covers 18 residues. In germline, CDR1 is SGDLS, CDR2 YYNGEE. Sequencing was done on a sample of whole blood. This TCR came from an adult who was a healthcare worker with PCR-confirmed SARS-CoV-2 infection or an uninfected control (not recorded which). V usage is TRBV9 and J usage is TRBJ2-5, with 13 bases matching TRBD2. CDR3 protein: CASSVGVGTSGAEETQYF. CDR3 DNA: TGTGCCAGCAGCGTAGGGGTTGGGACTAGCGGGGCCGAAGAGACCCAGTACTTC. The full variable domain, its missing parts supplied by reference TRBV9 and TRBJ2-5, is DSGVTQTPKHLITATGQRVTLRCSPRSGDLSVYWYQQSLDQGLQFLIQYYNGEERAKGNILERFSAQQFPDLHSELNLSSLELGDSALYFCASSVGVGTSGAEETQYFGPGTRLLVL.